These T cell receptor beta chains were read from a single sample in a study of OX40 agonist ivuxolimab in advanced cancers. Profiling relied on immunoSEQ multiplex PCR, and the TCRdb table lists in-frame clones only, not all of them. The data show approximately 20,000 clones, with 77% seen just once and about 15% held by the top ten. The input for sequencing was CD4+ or CD8+ T cells sorted from blood, taken in a trial of the OX40 agonist ivuxolimab. These receptors came from an adult with an advanced solid tumor such as melanoma, head and neck, liver or kidney cancer. Both conserved end residues are part of each CDR3. The order of the fields is clone size, V gene, D gene, J gene, CDR3 DNA, CDR3 protein. D genes are given only for firm matches. Where a row states a size, it is once, few, many or the class of an expanded clone; other rows omit it.

NA,TRBV7-9,NA,TRBJ1-1,TGTGCCAGCCGGGGTACTGAAGCTTTCTTT,CASRGTEAFF
few,TRBV27,NA,TRBJ2-7,TGTGCCAGCTTTAGTAGTTCCTACGAGCAGTACTTC,CASFSSSYEQYF
NA,TRBV9,TRBD2,TRBJ2-7,TGTGCCAGCAGCGGGGAGGGGTACGAGCAGTACTTC,CASSGEGYEQYF
NA,TRBV25-1,TRBD1,TRBJ2-5,TGTGCCAGCAGTTCTACAGGGGGTGTGGAGACCCAGTACTTC,CASSSTGGVETQYF
once,TRBV19,NA,TRBJ2-7,TGTGCCAGTAGTACAAACCCAGGGGCTAGCTCCTACGAGCAGTACTTC,CASSTNPGASSYEQYF
few,TRBV5-1,NA,TRBJ1-6,TGCGCCAGCAGCAGTCCTTATCGGTTTACCCCCCTCCACTTT,CASSSPYRFTPLHF
few,TRBV6-5,TRBD1,TRBJ1-4,TGTGCCAGCAGCTTCGGACAGGGCCGGGAAAAACTGTTTTTT,CASSFGQGREKLFF
NA,TRBV9,NA,TRBJ1-3,TGTGCCAGCAGCGCCGACGTGTTGGAGGACACCATATATTTT,CASSADVLEDTIYF
few,TRBV9,TRBD2,TRBJ2-7,TGTGCCAGTTCTAGCGGGGGCTCTTACGAGCAGTACTTC,CASSSGGSYEQYF
NA,TRBV9,NA,TRBJ1-2,TGTGCCAGCAGCGCGGCAGGCAGTGGCTACACCTTC,CASSAAGSGYTF
NA,TRBV6-5,NA,TRBJ2-2,TGTGCCAGCAGTTATTCAGGGACCGGGGAGCTGTTTTTT,CASSYSGTGELFF
NA,TRBV16,NA,TRBJ2-7,TGTGCCAGCAGCCAATCGGGCGGGGTCGCCTACGAGCAGTACTTC,CASSQSGGVAYEQYF
NA,TRBV11-2,NA,TRBJ2-4,TGTGCCAGCAGCTTAGTCCCCAGAGCCTTAGCCAAAAACATTCAGTACTTC,CASSLVPRALAKNIQYF
NA,TRBV9,TRBD2,TRBJ2-7,TGTGCCAGCAGCGTAGCGGCGGGGGGGATCTACGAGCAGTACTTC,CASSVAAGGIYEQYF
NA,TRBV6-5,NA,TRBJ1-2,TGTGCCAGCAGTTACAGGGGGATGTCTGGCTACACCTTC,CASSYRGMSGYTF
NA,TRBV18,TRBD1,TRBJ2-7,TGTGCCAGCTCACCGGGACAGGGATCCTACGAGCAGTACTTC,CASSPGQGSYEQYF
NA,TRBV4-2,NA,TRBJ2-7,TGTGCCAGCAGCCAAGATCACAGTTCCTACGAGCAGTACTTC,CASSQDHSSYEQYF
NA,TRBV30,TRBD1,TRBJ2-7,TGTGCCTGGAGTAGACTCGGGACAGGTCATTACGAGCAGTACTTC,CAWSRLGTGHYEQYF
NA,TRBV5-8,NA,TRBJ2-7,TGTGCCAGCAGCTTTCCCTCCCTATCCTACGAGCAGTACTTC,CASSFPSLSYEQYF
NA,TRBV13,TRBD2,TRBJ2-1,TGTGCCAGCAGCTTAGTCGGGACTAGCCACAATGAGCAGTTCTTC,CASSLVGTSHNEQFF
NA,TRBV5-1,NA,TRBJ2-2,TGCGCCAGCAGCCCCTTCGGAGCCGCGAACACCGGGGAGCTGTTTTTT,CASSPFGAANTGELFF
NA,TRBV5-4,NA,TRBJ2-1,TGTGCCAGCAGCTTGGCTGGCGGCCTGATAGGGAGGCAGTTCTTC,CASSLAGGLIGRQFF
NA,TRBV7-9,NA,TRBJ1-1,TGTGCCAGCAGCTTAGGGGGCCGAGACACTGAAGCTTTCTTT,CASSLGGRDTEAFF
NA,TRBV5-4,NA,TRBJ2-2,TGTGCCAGCAGCTTGGGAGTTGTTCAGGCTAACACCGGGGAGCTGTTTTTT,CASSLGVVQANTGELFF
few,TRBV5-5,TRBD1,TRBJ2-6,TGTGCCAGCAGCTTAAACCGACAGGGGTACTCCGGGGCCAACGTCCTGACTTTC,CASSLNRQGYSGANVLTF
NA,TRBV19,NA,TRBJ2-1,TGTGCCAGTAGTAACTCCGGGGGTTACAATGAGCAGTTCTTC,CASSNSGGYNEQFF
few,TRBV19,TRBD2,TRBJ2-3,TGTGCCAGCGGGGGGGGGCTGTATACGCAGTATTTT,CASGGGLYTQYF
NA,TRBV9,NA,TRBJ1-3,TGTGCCAGCAGCGCGTGGGCGGGCTCTGACACCATATATTTT,CASSAWAGSDTIYF
NA,TRBV7-9,NA,TRBJ1-1,TGTGCCAGCAGCTCGTCGACAGTCATGAACACTGAAGCTTTCTTT,CASSSSTVMNTEAFF
NA,TRBV29-1,NA,TRBJ2-4,TGCAGCGTTGAAGGAGGGGCCCTGGCCAAAAACATTCAGTACTTC,CSVEGGALAKNIQYF
NA,TRBV7-6,NA,TRBJ2-2,TGTGCCAGCAGCCCCGTCCCCGCGGACACCGGGGAGCTGTTTTTT,CASSPVPADTGELFF
NA,TRBV10-2,TRBD1,TRBJ1-2,TGCGCCAGCAGTCAGACAGGGGGCTATGGCTACACCTTC,CASSQTGGYGYTF
NA,TRBV5-1,NA,TRBJ1-1,TGCGCCAGCAGCTTGGGTGGGGTCCCCCGGGCTTTCTTT,CASSLGGVPRAFF
NA,TRBV7-6,NA,TRBJ2-7,TGTGCCAGCAGCTCGTTGGGGGAGCAGTACTTC,CASSSLGEQYF
NA,TRBV6-6,NA,TRBJ1-1,TGTGCCAGCAGTTACTCGGTCTCCGGCGTGAACACTGAAGCTTTCTTT,CASSYSVSGVNTEAFF
few,TRBV5-4,TRBD1,TRBJ2-7,TGTGCCAGCAGCTTCGGGACAGGGGGCGTCGAGCAGTACTTC,CASSFGTGGVEQYF
NA,TRBV7-9,NA,TRBJ2-5,TGTGCCAGCAGCTTAGAGCTGGGAGCCCAAGAGACCCAGTACTTC,CASSLELGAQETQYF
NA,TRBV13,NA,TRBJ1-1,TGTGCCAGCAGCTCGGCGGACACGAACACTGAAGCTTTCTTT,CASSSADTNTEAFF
NA,TRBV19,NA,TRBJ2-2,TGTGCCAGTAGTCCACGGACAGCAGCACCGAACACCGGGGAGCTGTTTTTT,CASSPRTAAPNTGELFF
NA,TRBV5-4,TRBD2,TRBJ2-1,TGTGCCAGCAGCTTCTCCAGCGGGGCCTACTACAATGAGCAGTTCTTC,CASSFSSGAYYNEQFF
NA,TRBV6-5,NA,TRBJ1-1,TGTGCCAGCAGTTACCGGGGAACCACTGAAGCTTTCTTT,CASSYRGTTEAFF
NA,TRBV2,TRBD1,TRBJ2-1,TGTGCCAGCATATTACTCCGGGACAGGCAAGCCGCTAGCTCCTACAATGAGCAGTTCTTC,CASILLRDRQAASSYNEQFF
NA,TRBV5-4,TRBD2,TRBJ2-3,TGTGCCAGCAGCTTGGGGGAGGGAGGGGCAGATACGCAGTATTTT,CASSLGEGGADTQYF
NA,TRBV29-1,NA,TRBJ1-1,TGCAGCGTTGAAGATGGACAGATGAACACTGAAGCTTTCTTT,CSVEDGQMNTEAFF
NA,TRBV10-2,TRBD2,TRBJ2-7,TGCGCCAGCAGTGACGCATTATCCGGGACTAGCGGACCCTACGAGCAGTACTTC,CASSDALSGTSGPYEQYF
NA,TRBV7-9,NA,TRBJ1-5,TGTGCCAGCAGCTTAGGCGCCGGGAGTAGCAATCAGCCCCAGCATTTT,CASSLGAGSSNQPQHF
NA,TRBV6-5,NA,TRBJ1-2,TGTGCCAGCAGTTTTGACACGGTCGGGAACTATGGCTACACCTTC,CASSFDTVGNYGYTF
NA,TRBV7-8,NA,TRBJ1-2,TGTGCCAGCAGCTTGGGGGGCCCTAACTATGGCTACACCTTC,CASSLGGPNYGYTF
NA,TRBV6-4,NA,TRBJ2-3,TGTGCCAGCAGTGACTCAGCCACCGGAACGCAGTATTTT,CASSDSATGTQYF
NA,TRBV4-3,TRBD2,TRBJ2-4,TGCGCCAGCAGCCAAGATCTAGCGGGGGGTTCCCTAGCCAAAAACATTCAGTACTTC,CASSQDLAGGSLAKNIQYF
few,TRBV5-4,NA,TRBJ2-5,TGTGCCAGCAGCCCCACAGAGTACCAAGAGACCCAGTACTTC,CASSPTEYQETQYF
few,TRBV9,TRBD2,TRBJ2-2,TGTGCCAGCAGCGTAGGGGAACTAGCGGGGGCCACCGGGGAGCTGTTTTTT,CASSVGELAGATGELFF
NA,TRBV19,TRBD2,TRBJ2-7,TGTGCCAGTAGTATTCCCCGGCTAGCGGGGGGGTTCAACGAGCAGTACTTC,CASSIPRLAGGFNEQYF
few,TRBV15,TRBD1,TRBJ1-4,TGTGCCACCAGCAGGTGGGGACAGGAAACCGAAAAACTGTTTTTT,CATSRWGQETEKLFF